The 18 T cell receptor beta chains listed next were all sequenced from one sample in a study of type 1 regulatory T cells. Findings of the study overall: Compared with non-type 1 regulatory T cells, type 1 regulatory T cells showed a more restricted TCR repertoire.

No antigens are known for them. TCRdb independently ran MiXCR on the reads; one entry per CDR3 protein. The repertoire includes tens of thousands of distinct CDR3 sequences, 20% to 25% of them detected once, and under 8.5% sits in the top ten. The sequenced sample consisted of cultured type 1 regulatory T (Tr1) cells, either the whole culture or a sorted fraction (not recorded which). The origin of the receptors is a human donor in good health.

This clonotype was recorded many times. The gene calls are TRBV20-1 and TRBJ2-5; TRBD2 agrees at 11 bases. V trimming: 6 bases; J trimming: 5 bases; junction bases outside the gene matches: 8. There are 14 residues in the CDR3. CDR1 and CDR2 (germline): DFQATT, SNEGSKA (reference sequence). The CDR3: CSAPLAGGMETQYF. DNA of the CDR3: TGCAGTGCCCCGCTAGCGGGAGGTATGGAGACCCAGTACTTC.

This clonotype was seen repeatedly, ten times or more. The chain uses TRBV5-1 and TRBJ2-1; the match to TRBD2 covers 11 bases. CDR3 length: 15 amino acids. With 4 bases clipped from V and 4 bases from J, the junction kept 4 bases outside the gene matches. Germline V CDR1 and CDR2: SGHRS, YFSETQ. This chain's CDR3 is CASSPGLAGYNEQFF. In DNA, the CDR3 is TGCGCCAGCAGCCCTGGACTAGCGGGTTACAATGAGCAGTTCTTC. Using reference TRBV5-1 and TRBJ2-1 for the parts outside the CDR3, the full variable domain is KAGVTQTPRYLIKTRGQQVTLSCSPISGHRSVSWYQQTPGQGLQFLFEYFSETQRNKGNFPGRFSGRQFSNSRSEMNVSTLELGDSALYLCASSPGLAGYNEQFFGPGTRLTVL.

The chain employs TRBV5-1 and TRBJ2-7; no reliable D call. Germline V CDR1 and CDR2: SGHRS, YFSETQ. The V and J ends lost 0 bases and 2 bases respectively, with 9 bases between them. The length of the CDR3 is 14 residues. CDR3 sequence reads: CASSLGGGTYEQYF. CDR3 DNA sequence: TGCGCCAGCAGCTTGGGTGGCGGAACCTACGAGCAGTACTTC.

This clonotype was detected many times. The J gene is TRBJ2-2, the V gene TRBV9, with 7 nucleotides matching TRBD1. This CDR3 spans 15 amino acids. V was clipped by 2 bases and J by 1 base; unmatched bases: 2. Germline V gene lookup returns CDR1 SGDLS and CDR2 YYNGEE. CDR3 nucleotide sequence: TGTGCCAGCAGCGTGAGGACAGGGAACACCGGGGAGCTGTTTTTT. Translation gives CASSVRTGNTGELFF.

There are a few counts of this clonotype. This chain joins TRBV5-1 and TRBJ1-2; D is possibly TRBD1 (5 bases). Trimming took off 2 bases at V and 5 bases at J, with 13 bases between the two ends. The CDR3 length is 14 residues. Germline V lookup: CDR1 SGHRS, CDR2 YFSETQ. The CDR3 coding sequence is TGCGCCAGCAGCTTTGGCGACAGCCTTTATGGCTACACCTTC. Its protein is CASSFGDSLYGYTF.

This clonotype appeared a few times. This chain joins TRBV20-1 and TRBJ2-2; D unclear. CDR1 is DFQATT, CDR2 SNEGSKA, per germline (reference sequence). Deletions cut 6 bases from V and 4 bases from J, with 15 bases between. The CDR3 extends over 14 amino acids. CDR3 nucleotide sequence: TGCAGTGCCCCCGACGCCCGAGGCACCGGGGAGCTGTTTTTT. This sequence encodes CSAPDARGTGELFF.

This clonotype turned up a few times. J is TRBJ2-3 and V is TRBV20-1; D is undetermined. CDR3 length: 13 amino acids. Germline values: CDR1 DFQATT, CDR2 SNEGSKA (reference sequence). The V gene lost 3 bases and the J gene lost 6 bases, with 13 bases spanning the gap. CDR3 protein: CSARRLGVDTQYF. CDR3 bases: TGCAGTGCTAGGAGGTTGGGTGTGGATACGCAGTATTTT.

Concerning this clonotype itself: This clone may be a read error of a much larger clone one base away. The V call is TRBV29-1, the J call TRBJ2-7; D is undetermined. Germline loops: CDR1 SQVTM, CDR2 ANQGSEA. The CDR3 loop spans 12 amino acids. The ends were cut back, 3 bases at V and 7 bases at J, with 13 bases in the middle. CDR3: CSVDDGSNEQYF. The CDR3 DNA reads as TGCAGCGTTGATGACGGGTCCAATGAGCAGTACTTC.

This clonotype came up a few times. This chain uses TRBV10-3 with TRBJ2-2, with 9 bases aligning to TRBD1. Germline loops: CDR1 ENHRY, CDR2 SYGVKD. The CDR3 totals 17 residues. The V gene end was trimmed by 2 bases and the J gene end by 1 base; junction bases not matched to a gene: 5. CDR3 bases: TGTGCCATCAGTGAGGCTCAGGGACAGGGGAACACCGGGGAGCTGTTTTTT. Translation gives CAISEAQGQGNTGELFF.

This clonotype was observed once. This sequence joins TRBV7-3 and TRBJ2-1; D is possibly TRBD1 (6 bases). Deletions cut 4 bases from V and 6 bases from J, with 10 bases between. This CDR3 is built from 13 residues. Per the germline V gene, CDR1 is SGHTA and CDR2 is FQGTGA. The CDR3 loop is CASSSTGVNEQFF. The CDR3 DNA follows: TGTGCCAGCAGCTCGACAGGAGTCAATGAGCAGTTCTTC. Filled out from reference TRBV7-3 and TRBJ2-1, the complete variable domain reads GAGVSQTPSNKVTEKGKYVELRCDPISGHTALYWYRQSLGQGPEFLIYFQGTGAADDSGLPNDRFFAVRPEGSVSTLKIQRTERGDSAVYLCASSSTGVNEQFFGPGTRLTVL.

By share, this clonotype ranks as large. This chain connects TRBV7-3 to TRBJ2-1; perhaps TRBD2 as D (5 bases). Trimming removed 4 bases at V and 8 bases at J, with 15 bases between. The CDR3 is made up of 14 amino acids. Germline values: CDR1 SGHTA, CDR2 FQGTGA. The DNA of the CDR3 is TGTGCCAGCAGCTCGCTAGCTCCGTATCATGAGCAGTTCTTC. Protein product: CASSSLAPYHEQFF.

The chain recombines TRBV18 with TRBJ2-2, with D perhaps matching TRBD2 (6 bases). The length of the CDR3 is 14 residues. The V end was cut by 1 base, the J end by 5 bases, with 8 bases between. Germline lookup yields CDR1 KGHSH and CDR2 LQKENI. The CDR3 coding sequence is TGTGCCAGCTCACCACAGGAGGGGACCGGGGAGCTGTTTTTT. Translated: CASSPQEGTGELFF.

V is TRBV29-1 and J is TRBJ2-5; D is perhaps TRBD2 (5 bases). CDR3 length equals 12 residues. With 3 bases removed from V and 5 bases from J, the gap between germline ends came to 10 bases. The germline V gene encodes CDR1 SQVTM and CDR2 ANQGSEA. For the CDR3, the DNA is TGCAGCGTTGACCGAGGGTCCGAGACCCAGTACTTC. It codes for CSVDRGSETQYF.

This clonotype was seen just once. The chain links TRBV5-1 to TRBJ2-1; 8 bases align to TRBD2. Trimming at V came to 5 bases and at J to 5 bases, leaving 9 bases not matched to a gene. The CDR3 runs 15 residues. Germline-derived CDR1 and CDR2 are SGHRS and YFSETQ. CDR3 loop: CASRSRLASDNEQFF. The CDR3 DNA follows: TGCGCCAGCAGGTCGAGACTAGCGAGCGACAATGAGCAGTTCTTC. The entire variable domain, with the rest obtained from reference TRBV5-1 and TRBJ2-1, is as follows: KAGVTQTPRYLIKTRGQQVTLSCSPISGHRSVSWYQQTPGQGLQFLFEYFSETQRNKGNFPGRFSGRQFSNSRSEMNVSTLELGDSALYLCASRSRLASDNEQFFGPGTRLTVL.

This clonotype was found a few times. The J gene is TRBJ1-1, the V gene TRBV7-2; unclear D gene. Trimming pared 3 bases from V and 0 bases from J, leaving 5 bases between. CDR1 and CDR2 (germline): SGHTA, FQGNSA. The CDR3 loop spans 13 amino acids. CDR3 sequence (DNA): TGTGCCAGCAGCTTGTCAGTGAACACTGAAGCTTTCTTT. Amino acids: CASSLSVNTEAFF.

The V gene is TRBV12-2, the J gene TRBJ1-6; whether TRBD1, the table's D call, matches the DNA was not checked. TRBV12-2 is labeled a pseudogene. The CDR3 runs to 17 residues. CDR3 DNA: TGTGCAAGTCGCTTATGGGGGGGGCTAGCCTATAATTCACCCCTCCACTTT. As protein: CASRLWGGLAYNSPLHF.

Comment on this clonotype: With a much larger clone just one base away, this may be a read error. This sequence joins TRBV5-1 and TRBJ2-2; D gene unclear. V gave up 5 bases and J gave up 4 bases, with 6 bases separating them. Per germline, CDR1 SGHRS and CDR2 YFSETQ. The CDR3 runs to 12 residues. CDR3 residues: CASRTSTGELFF. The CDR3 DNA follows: TGCGCCAGCAGGACGAGCACCGGGGAGCTGTTTTTT.

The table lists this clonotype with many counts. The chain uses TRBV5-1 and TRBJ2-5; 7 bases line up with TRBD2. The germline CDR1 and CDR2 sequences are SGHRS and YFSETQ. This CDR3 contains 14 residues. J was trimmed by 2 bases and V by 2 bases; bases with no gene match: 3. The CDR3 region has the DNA TGCGCCAGCAGCTTCCCTAGCGGTCAAGAGACCCAGTACTTC. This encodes CASSFPSGQETQYF. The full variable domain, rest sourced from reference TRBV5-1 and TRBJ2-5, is KAGVTQTPRYLIKTRGQQVTLSCSPISGHRSVSWYQQTPGQGLQFLFEYFSETQRNKGNFPGRFSGRQFSNSRSEMNVSTLELGDSALYLCASSFPSGQETQYFGPGTRLLVL.